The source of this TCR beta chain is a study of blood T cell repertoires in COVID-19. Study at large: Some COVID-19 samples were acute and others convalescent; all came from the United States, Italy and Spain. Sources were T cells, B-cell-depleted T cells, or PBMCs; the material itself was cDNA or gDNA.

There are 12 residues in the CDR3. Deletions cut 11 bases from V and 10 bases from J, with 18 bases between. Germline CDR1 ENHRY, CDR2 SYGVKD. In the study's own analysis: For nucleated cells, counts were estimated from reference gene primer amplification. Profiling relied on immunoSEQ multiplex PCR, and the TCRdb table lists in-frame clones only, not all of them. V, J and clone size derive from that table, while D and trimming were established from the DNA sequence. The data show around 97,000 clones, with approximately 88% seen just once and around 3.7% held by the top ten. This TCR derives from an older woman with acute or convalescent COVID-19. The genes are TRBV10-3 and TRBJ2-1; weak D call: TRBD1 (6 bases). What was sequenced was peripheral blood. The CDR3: CAAGEGVVEQFF. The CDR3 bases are TGTGCCGCGGGCGAGGGGGTAGTCGAGCAGTTCTTC.